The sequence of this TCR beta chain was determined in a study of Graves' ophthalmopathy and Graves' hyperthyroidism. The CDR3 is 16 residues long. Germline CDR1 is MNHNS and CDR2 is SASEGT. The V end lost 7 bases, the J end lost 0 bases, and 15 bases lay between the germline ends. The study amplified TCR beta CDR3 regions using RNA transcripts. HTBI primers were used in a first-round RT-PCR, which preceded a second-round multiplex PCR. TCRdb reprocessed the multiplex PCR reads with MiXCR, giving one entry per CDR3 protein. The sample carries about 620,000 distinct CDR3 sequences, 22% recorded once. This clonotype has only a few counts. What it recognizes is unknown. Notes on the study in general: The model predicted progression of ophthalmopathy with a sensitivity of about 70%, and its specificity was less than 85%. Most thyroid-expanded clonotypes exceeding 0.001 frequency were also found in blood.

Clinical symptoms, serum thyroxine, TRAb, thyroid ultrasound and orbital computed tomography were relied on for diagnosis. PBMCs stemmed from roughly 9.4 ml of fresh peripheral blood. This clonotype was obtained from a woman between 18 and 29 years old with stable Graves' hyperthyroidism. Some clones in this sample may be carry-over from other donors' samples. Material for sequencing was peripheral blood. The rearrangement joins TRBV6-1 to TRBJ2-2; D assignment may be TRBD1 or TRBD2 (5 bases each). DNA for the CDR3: TGTGCCAGCAACCCCCGGGGCTCCACGAACACCGGGGAGCTGTTTTTT. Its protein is CASNPRGSTNTGELFF.